This T cell receptor (beta chain) derives from a study of T cell clonality in common variable immunodeficiency. Generated by immunoSEQ multiplex PCR, the TCRdb table keeps only in-frame clones and is missing some. The record shows 39,000 or so clones for this sample, with no singletons present. General study findings and limits: CVID subjects shared fewer TCRbeta clones than healthy controls did.

CDR1 and CDR2 from the germline V gene are SQVTM and ANQGSEA. V was shortened by 7 bases and J by 4 bases, with 11 bases between the two germline ends. The CDR3 runs to 12 residues. There are many counts of this clone. Its antigen is not known. The read ends 3 residues early relative to the CDR3; the germline J gene fills the gap. The material sequenced was peripheral blood mononuclear cells. The sequence was collected from a person aged 18 to 69 in good health. The chain employs TRBV29-1 and TRBJ2-1; D possibly corresponds to TRBD1 (6 bases). The CDR3 protein is CSGRGAYNEQFF. The part of the CDR3 DNA that was read is TGCAGCGGCAGGGGCGCATACAATGAG.